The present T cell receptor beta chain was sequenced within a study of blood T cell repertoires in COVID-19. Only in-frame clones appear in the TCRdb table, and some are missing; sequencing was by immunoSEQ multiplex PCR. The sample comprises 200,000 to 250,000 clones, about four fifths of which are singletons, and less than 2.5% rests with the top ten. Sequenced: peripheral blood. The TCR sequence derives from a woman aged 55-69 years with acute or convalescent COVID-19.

The CDR3 loop reads CATSDPGTSGDPKQFF. CDR3 nucleotides: TGTGCCACCAGTGACCCTGGGACTAGCGGGGACCCCAAGCAGTTCTTC. This chain joins TRBV24-1 and TRBJ2-1, with 13 nucleotides matching TRBD2. Germline V gene lookup returns CDR1 KGHDR and CDR2 SFDVKD. V lost 4 bases to trimming and J lost 11 bases; unmatched junction nucleotides: 10. The CDR3 runs 16 residues.